This T cell receptor beta chain appears in the sequencing data of a study of T cells expressing NK-cell markers (TCRdb year 2020). Describing the broader study: Three sorted T-cell subsets (CD3+CD56+NKG2C+, CD3+CD56+NKG2C- and CD3+CD56-NKG2C+) from fewer than 10 donors had their TCR beta-chain repertoires profiled. Among the eight sequenced donors, seven were HCMV-seropositive and one was HCMV-seronegative. All eight donors whose samples were sequenced were randomly selected healthy volunteers, three of them men and five women. The libraries were sequenced on Illumina HiSeq 2000/2500, MiSeq or NextSeq, producing 2 x 150 bp reads.

As to this clonotype: Its target antigen remains unknown.

A commercial ELISA kit detecting HCMV-specific IgG in serum was used to determine HCMV serostatus. Ficoll density gradient centrifugation was used to isolate peripheral blood mononuclear cells from blood. CDR1 and CDR2 are drawn from the germline V gene (reference sequence): LNHNV, YYDKDF. The CDR3 goes from the cysteine to the phenylalanine over 18 residues. No DNA is listed. TCRdb names Illumina HiSeq 2000 as the instrument used. The TCR beta cDNA libraries were made using 5'RACE template switching, a step that added both a universal primer site and unique molecular identifiers. cDNA synthesis was primed from the TCR beta constant segment and was followed by two successive PCR amplification steps. The study's processing was this. MIGEC was used to demultiplex reads and group the reads by UMI, and MiTCR was used to assemble and quantify clonotypes. Only TCR cDNA sequences supported by at least two reads were kept to exclude erroneous sequences. The tcR package was used for downstream repertoire analysis, and clonotypes were matched across fractions by CDR3 nucleotide sequence plus V segment. VDJmatch was used to annotate antigen specificity against VDJdb, with one amino acid substitution allowed in CDR3. Once TCRdb had reprocessed the reads, it stored one entry per CDR3 protein sequence and supplied no DNA. The V and J calls were not made by the authors but by TCRdb's processing. The table for this sample lists a few hundred thousand distinct CDR3 sequences. The top ten clones comprise roughly 5.5% of the sample.

General conclusions and limits of the study: Those dominant clonotypes were again the most abundant among CD3+CD56-NKG2C+ cells in a handful of donors, at roughly 25-60.1%. It remained unclear whether the expanded NKG2C-expressing T cell clones were specific for HCMV antigens. In several donors, the dominant CD3+CD56+NKG2C+ clonotypes were found to rank among the top 10 CD8+ clonotypes and to make up about 1.0-8% of CD8+ T cells.

This receptor was taken from a man aged 18-69 years in good health. The V and J genes are TRBV15 and TRBJ2-2. Sequenced sample: blood T cells: a sorted CD56 or NKG2C T cell subset, CD4+ or CD8+ T cells, or bulk PBMC T cells (not recorded which). The CDR3 reads CATSRRLTQLWNTGELFF.